One sample yielded the 27 T cell receptor beta chains listed below, sequenced in a study of T cell changes during pregnancy in multiple sclerosis. Profiled with immunoSEQ multiplex PCR; TCRdb holds only in-frame clones, not every one. The sample has roughly 41,000 clones; approximately 90% are singletons. Material: CD8+ T cells from peripheral blood mononuclear cells, obtained in the third trimester of pregnancy. These receptors were obtained from a female donor with multiple sclerosis, enrolled in a pregnancy study.

CDR3 sequence reads: CASSHGTVSNSYNSPLHF. The CDR3 DNA sequence: TGCGCCAGCAGCCACGGGACAGTATCGAACTCCTATAATTCACCCCTCCACTTT. This chain joins TRBV4-3 and TRBJ1-6; 7 nucleotides match TRBD1. Germline V gene lookup returns CDR1 LGHNA and CDR2 YSLEER. V was pared by 3 bases and J by 0 bases, with 8 bases of the junction left unmatched. The CDR3 covers 18 residues.

This clone was detected only a few times. The chain recombines TRBV9 with TRBJ2-7; TRBD1 agrees at 7 bases. Germline loops: CDR1 SGDLS, CDR2 YYNGEE. After removal of 3 bases from V and 6 bases from J, the junction contained 12 bases not matched to a gene. CDR3 size: 15 residues. CDR3 in amino acids: CASSDGTVTIAEQYF. The CDR3 DNA is TGTGCCAGCAGCGATGGGACAGTAACTATCGCCGAGCAGTACTTC.

The V call is TRBV5-4, the J call TRBJ2-5; a possible D gene is TRBD2 (5 bases). Germline V gene sequence: CDR1 SGHNT, CDR2 YYREEE (reference sequence). V was trimmed by 0 bases and J by 5 bases, leaving 8 bases between them. The CDR3 length is 13 residues. CDR3 in DNA: TGTGCCAGCAGCTTGGCATGGGAGGAGACCCAGTACTTC. It codes for CASSLAWEETQYF.

V is TRBV5-5 and J is TRBJ2-1; possibly TRBD1 for D (6 bases). Looked up from germline, CDR1 is SGHKS and CDR2 is YYEKEE (reference sequence). The CDR3 runs to 12 residues. V was trimmed by 8 bases and J by 6 bases, leaving 12 bases between them. The CDR3 nucleotides are TGTGCCAGTACAGGGATGGGCAATGAGCAGTTCTTC. This gives the protein CASTGMGNEQFF. Using reference TRBV5-5 and TRBJ2-1 for the parts outside the CDR3, the full variable domain is DAGVTQSPTHLIKTRGQQVTLRCSPISGHKSVSWYQQVLGQGPQFIFQYYEKEERGRGNFPDRFSARQFPNYSSELNVNALLLGDSALYLCASTGMGNEQFFGPGTRLTVL.

This sequence joins TRBV19 and TRBJ2-7, with 7 bases identical to TRBD2. The trim removed 3 bases at V and 0 bases at J, leaving 8 bases unmatched. CDR3 length: 16 amino acids. Germline-derived CDR1 and CDR2 are LNHDA and SQIVND (reference sequence). CDR3 DNA sequence: TGTGCCAGTAGTATTGTTTTCGGCGGGAGCTCCTACGAGCAGTACTTC. Translating gives CASSIVFGGSSYEQYF.

The rearrangement links TRBV6-1 to TRBJ2-2; 10 bases line up with TRBD2. This CDR3 contains 23 residues. Germline CDR1 MNHNS, CDR2 SASEGT. Unmatched junction bases numbered 24, after V lost 1 base and J lost 4 bases. Here the CDR3 reads CASSEETSGDWVEEFMGTGELFF. The DNA of the CDR3 is TGTGCCAGCAGTGAAGAAACTAGCGGGGACTGGGTTGAGGAATTTATGGGCACCGGGGAGCTGTTTTTT.

The chain combines TRBV29-1 with TRBJ2-6; D possibly corresponds to TRBD1 (6 bases). The CDR3 is 17 amino acids. Germline CDR1 and CDR2: SQVTM and ANQGSEA. V lost 0 bases and J lost 0, with 12 bases in between. The CDR3 here is CSVEDRTANSGANVLTF. CDR3 bases: TGCAGCGTTGAAGATCGGACAGCAAACTCTGGGGCCAACGTCCTGACTTTC.

This clone was seen more than once but under ten times. The chain carries TRBV6-4 and TRBJ2-3; TRBD2 aligns across 7 bases. The CDR3 is 15 residues long. The trim removed 4 bases at V and 2 bases at J, leaving 6 bases unmatched. In germline, CDR1 is MRHNA, CDR2 SNTAGT. CDR3 amino acids: CASSATSEITDTQYF. In nucleotides, the CDR3 is TGTGCCAGCAGTGCCACTAGCGAAATCACAGATACGCAGTATTTT.

The chain recombines TRBV4-3 with TRBJ1-2; D is unresolved. This CDR3 is built from 15 residues. Trimming removed 0 bases from V and 5 bases from J, with 13 bases in between. Germline assignment: CDR1 LGHNA and CDR2 YSLEER. CDR3 bases: TGCGCCAGCAGCCAAGATTGGGCCAGTAGATATGGCTACACCTTC. Protein: CASSQDWASRYGYTF.

This chain joins TRBV27 and TRBJ2-7; 7 bases map to TRBD1. V trimming: 8 bases; J trimming: 2 bases; junction bases outside the gene matches: 9. The CDR3 runs to 14 residues. CDR1 MNHEY and CDR2 SMNVEV come from the germline V gene (reference sequence). The CDR3 region has the DNA TGTGCCAGCCTATCCGGGACAGAACCCTACGAGCAGTACTTC. Protein product: CASLSGTEPYEQYF.

The chain links TRBV10-1 to TRBJ2-5; 15 bases align to TRBD2. Unmatched junction bases numbered 0, after V lost 0 bases and J lost 4 bases. CDR1 and CDR2 from the germline V gene are WNHNN and SYGVQD (reference sequence). The CDR3 extends over 16 amino acids. The CDR3, as DNA: TGCGCCAGCAGTGAGTCGGGACTAGCGGGAGGAGAGACCCAGTACTTC. The encoded protein is CASSESGLAGGETQYF.

The V call is TRBV10-3, the J call TRBJ2-7; TRBD1 aligns across 12 bases. Trimming took 6 bases from V and 6 from J; bases not matched to a gene: 9. Germline loops: CDR1 ENHRY, CDR2 SYGVKD. This CDR3 has 15 residues. The DNA of the CDR3 is TGTGCCATCAGGGCCTCAGGGACAGGGGGCGCCGAGCAGTACTTC. This gives the protein CAIRASGTGGAEQYF.

The sample holds many counts of this clone. This chain links TRBV30 with TRBJ1-2; TRBD1 agrees at 7 bases. The CDR3 has 13 residues. Per germline, CDR1 GTSNPN and CDR2 SVGIG (reference sequence). Trimming at V came to 4 bases and at J to 13 bases, leaving 15 bases not matched to a gene. CDR3: CAWTLVGGELGTF. The CDR3 nucleotides are TGTGCCTGGACTTTGGTAGGGGGCGAACTAGGCACCTTC.

This clone is judged medium-sized. The chain carries TRBV6-1 and TRBJ2-2, with a possible D match to TRBD1 (5 bases). V shed 3 bases and J shed 8 bases, with 16 bases lying between them. In germline, CDR1 is MNHNS, CDR2 SASEGT. This CDR3 is 15 amino acids long. The CDR3 reads CASSEVIDGQGELFF. The CDR3 DNA reads as TGTGCCAGCAGTGAGGTTATCGACGGACAAGGGGAGCTGTTTTTT.

Regarding this clone: At one end, the junction sequence differs from germline, possibly due to a read error. The chain couples TRBV7-7 to TRBJ2-5; 8 nucleotides match TRBD2. Germline V CDR1 and CDR2: SSHAT, FNYEAQ (reference sequence). CDR3 size: 16 residues. CDR3 residues: CASSPAPGLEIETQYF. The CDR3 coding sequence is TGTGCTAGCAGCCCTGCGCCGGGACTAGAGATAGAGACCCAGTACTTC.

This chain joins TRBV28 and TRBJ2-5; 7 positions match TRBD2. The junction had 25 bases not matched to a gene; V was cut back by 5 bases and J by 4 bases. CDR1 and CDR2 (germline): MDHEN, SYDVKM. The CDR3 extends over 20 amino acids. The CDR3: CASSPIPPGLAVHNPETQYF. The DNA of the CDR3 is TGTGCCAGCAGTCCAATACCACCGGGTCTAGCGGTACACAACCCAGAGACCCAGTACTTC. Full variable domain (outside the CDR3, taken from reference TRBV28 and TRBJ2-5): DVKVTQSSRYLVKRTGEKVFLECVQDMDHENMFWYRQDPGLGLRLIYFSYDVKMKEKGDIPEGYSVSREKKERFSLILESASTNQTSMYLCASSPIPPGLAVHNPETQYFGPGTRLLVL.

The chain employs TRBV11-2 and TRBJ2-1, with D perhaps matching TRBD2 (5 bases). This CDR3 contains 19 residues. CDR1 is SGHAT and CDR2 is FQNNGV in the germline V gene. Trimming cost V 4 bases and J 0 bases, with 22 bases left between them. CDR3 in amino acids: CASSSGPSSSVVSYNEQFF. The CDR3 DNA follows: TGTGCCAGCAGCTCCGGGCCGTCTAGTAGCGTCGTCTCCTACAATGAGCAGTTCTTC.

The chain recombines TRBV27 with TRBJ1-4; D not certain. V was trimmed by 8 bases and J by 4 bases, leaving 11 bases between them. CDR1 and CDR2 (germline): MNHEY, SMNVEV (reference sequence). The CDR3 sequence is 13 residues long. This CDR3 reads CASARRFNEKLFF. DNA of the CDR3: TGTGCCAGCGCACGGAGGTTTAATGAAAAACTGTTTTTT.

The chain joins TRBV19 to TRBJ2-1; D remains ambiguous. The germline V and J ends were trimmed by 7 bases and 4 bases, with 8 bases remaining between them. Germline values: CDR1 LNHDA, CDR2 SQIVND (reference sequence). This CDR3 is built from 12 residues. The CDR3 sequence is CASTAAYNEQFF. The CDR3 DNA sequence: TGTGCCAGTACGGCGGCATACAATGAGCAGTTCTTC.

V gene TRBV6-6 combines with J gene TRBJ2-3, with D tentatively TRBD2 (5 bases). The CDR3 runs to 15 residues. The V end lost 5 bases, the J end lost 4 bases, and 16 bases lay between the germline ends. Germline assignment: CDR1 MNHNY and CDR2 SVGAGI (reference sequence). The CDR3: CASSRAWGAADTQYF. The CDR3 nucleotides read TGTGCCAGCAGTAGGGCCTGGGGAGCAGCAGATACGCAGTATTTT.

J is TRBJ2-3 and V is TRBV5-1; 8 nucleotides align to TRBD2. Trimming took 0 bases from V and 0 from J; bases not matched to a gene: 6. The CDR3 sequence is 17 residues long. Per the germline V gene, CDR1 is SGHRS and CDR2 is YFSETQ. In DNA form, the CDR3 reads TGCGCCAGCAGCTTGGTGACCGGGGGGGCTAGCACAGATACGCAGTATTTT. Its protein product is CASSLVTGGASTDTQYF.

V gene TRBV7-9 combines with J gene TRBJ2-7, with 7 positions matching TRBD1. J gave up 7 bases and V 4 bases, and 13 bases lay outside the gene matches. This CDR3 region has 15 residues. Germline V gene sequence: CDR1 SEHNR, CDR2 FQNEAQ (reference sequence). The CDR3 DNA sequence: TGTGCCAGCAGCTGGCCGACAGGGCTAGCAGGTGAGCAGTACTTC. Translation: CASSWPTGLAGEQYF.

The genes are TRBV27 and TRBJ2-7; a possible D gene is TRBD1 (5 bases). The CDR3 sequence is 13 residues long. The V end lost 5 bases, the J end lost 2 bases, and 10 bases lay between the germline ends. Germline assignment: CDR1 MNHEY and CDR2 SMNVEV (reference sequence). CDR3: CASSQGAAYEQYF. Here the CDR3 DNA reads TGTGCCAGCAGTCAAGGGGCCGCCTACGAGCAGTACTTC.

The chain carries TRBV27 and TRBJ1-1; perhaps TRBD1 as D (5 bases). V lost 5 bases to trimming and J lost 1 base, with 8 bases between them. Germline assignment: CDR1 MNHEY and CDR2 SMNVEV (reference sequence). The CDR3 runs 13 residues. DNA for the CDR3: TGTGCCAGCAGTGGACAAGCGAACACTGAAGCTTTCTTT. This codes for CASSGQANTEAFF.

This clone was seen once. The chain combines TRBV7-9 with TRBJ1-1; perhaps TRBD1 as D (6 bases). Germline V gene sequence: CDR1 SEHNR, CDR2 FQNEAQ (reference sequence). The germline V and J ends were trimmed by 5 bases and 4 bases, with 8 bases remaining between them. The CDR3 totals 12 residues. The CDR3 bases are TGTGCCAGCAGCCTGGGGGCCACTGAAGCTTTCTTT. Its protein product is CASSLGATEAFF.

The chain couples TRBV29-1 to TRBJ2-7; TRBD1 is a possible D gene (5 bases). The length of the CDR3 is 13 residues. V lost 0 bases, J lost 0 bases, and 6 bases lay in between. Germline assignment: CDR1 SQVTM and CDR2 ANQGSEA. The CDR3 sequence is CSVEDQGSYEQYF. CDR3 nucleotides: TGCAGCGTTGAAGATCAGGGCTCCTACGAGCAGTACTTC.

The chain couples TRBV13 to TRBJ1-2, with 10 bases that match TRBD1. The CDR3 totals 16 residues. In germline, CDR1 is PRHDT, CDR2 FYEKMQ (reference sequence). The J segment lost 3 bases and the V segment lost 2 bases, leaving 6 bases of the junction unmatched. As DNA, the CDR3 is TGTGCCAGCAGCTTATATGGGGGACAGGGGTACTATGGCTACACCTTC. It yields the protein CASSLYGGQGYYGYTF.